A selection of T cell receptor beta chains follows, all from one sample in a study of blood T cell repertoires in COVID-19. Repertoires were generated with immunoSEQ multiplex PCR, while TCRdb's copy carries only in-frame clones and drops some. The sample holds roughly 300,000 clones, 80% to 90% seen once. Sequencing was carried out using PBMCs or T cells enriched from blood (not recorded which). These receptors were collected from a young woman who had recovered from COVID-19. Both conserved end residues are part of each CDR3. A D gene is named only where the DNA matches it firmly.

j_gene	d_gene	v_gene	CDR3aa
TRBJ2-7	TRBD2	TRBV6-5	CASSYSRGGDEQYF
TRBJ1-2	TRBD1	TRBV30	CAWSVRGGQYGYTF
TRBJ2-5	-	TRBV6-1	CASSEARQSGGSPETQYF
TRBJ1-3	TRBD1	TRBV9	CASSVTPGTAGNTIYF
TRBJ1-5	-	TRBV18	CASSSTRDQPQHF
TRBJ1-4	-	TRBV30	CAWNRGGELFF
TRBJ1-4	TRBD1	TRBV30	CAWSEGAQGGGEKLFF
TRBJ1-2	-	TRBV6-5	CASSYSKPGGYYGYTF
TRBJ1-2	-	TRBV4-1	CASSQVLRQPANYGYTF
TRBJ2-2	TRBD1	TRBV5-1	CASSRGQYTGELFF
TRBJ2-1	-	TRBV29-1	CSVATTSSYNEQFF
TRBJ2-3	-	TRBV7-9	CASSWRDGYTQYF
TRBJ2-3	-	TRBV28	CASSWGQGEPSTDTQYF
TRBJ2-1	TRBD1	TRBV5-1	CASSDLTGGNEQFF
TRBJ2-6	TRBD2	TRBV18	CASSPSGGATASGANVLTF
TRBJ2-7	-	TRBV13	CASSSRAGYEQYF
TRBJ1-5	-	TRBV3-1/TRBV3-2	CASSQGGQNQPQHF
TRBJ1-5	TRBD1	TRBV28	CASSLCIIEGQGIFLSNQPQHF
TRBJ2-3	TRBD1	TRBV18	CASSGQGAITDTQYF
TRBJ2-7	TRBD2	TRBV5-1	CASSREAVSGEQYF
TRBJ1-1	-	TRBV6-5	CASSYSTAGLNTEAFF
TRBJ1-1	TRBD1	TRBV15	CATSRPTGRSTEAFF
TRBJ2-1	-	TRBV5-1	CASSFGGLSYNEQFF
TRBJ2-1	-	TRBV4-2	CASSQDVQEEQFF
TRBJ1-1	TRBD1	TRBV18	CASSRLGQGGTEAFF
TRBJ1-5	TRBD1	TRBV5-6	CASSLAGTGGDQPQHF
TRBJ1-5	-	TRBV28	CASSLAPQSAGMGGWGPQHF
TRBJ2-1	-	TRBV9	CASSVVTQANNEQFF
TRBJ1-1	-	TRBV2	CASSEYGNTEAFF
TRBJ1-1	-	TRBV5-1	CASGNEGGFTEAFF
TRBJ2-5	-	TRBV18	CASSPLLQAEGAQYF
TRBJ2-7	TRBD1	TRBV11-2	CASSSWTGRVYEQYF
TRBJ2-2	-	TRBV11-3	CATRRVGTGELFF
TRBJ1-1	-	TRBV6-5	CASSRAGNTEAFF
TRBJ2-1	-	TRBV3-1/TRBV3-2	CASSRGASRDNEQFF
TRBJ2-1	TRBD2	TRBV7-3	CASSPPGTSRLGEQFF
TRBJ2-3	TRBD2	TRBV11-2	CASSSWTSGVGHTDTQYF
TRBJ2-5	TRBD2	TRBV7-6	CASSSNERGNQETQYF
TRBJ1-2	-	TRBV3-1/TRBV3-2	CASSPVQGSYGYTF
TRBJ1-2	-	TRBV27	CASSYTRTETNYGYIF
TRBJ2-3	TRBD2	TRBV2	CATQASSGGADTQYF
TRBJ2-3	TRBD2	TRBV10-3	CAISDPRWSSGGRPDTQYF
TRBJ2-1	-	TRBV2	CASSEMGLASSYNEQFF